This T cell receptor beta chain was captured in a study of monozygotic twins with inflammatory bowel disease. There are 14 residues in the CDR3. Germline lookup yields CDR1 SGHVS and CDR2 FQNEAQ. About this clonotype itself: Its antigen remains unknown.

Study conclusions and caveats: Some repertoire variability may stem from patients' differing immunosuppressive treatments. Relative clonotype sharing with others was diminished in IBD patients versus healthy twins, particularly with disease activity.

Blood was drawn at under 3 ml per donor. TCRdb derives one entry per CDR3 protein from the 5' RACE reads, leaving out DNA. The table gives about 210,000 distinct CDR3 sequences; the top ten clones make up roughly 8% of it. The sequence came from a human donor with ulcerative colitis or Crohn's disease, or a healthy co-twin of an affected twin (not recorded which). The sequencing sample was made of blood. The chain combines TRBV7-8 with TRBJ2-2; as DNA is missing, the TRBD1 call by TCRdb cannot be tested. The CDR3 here is CASSLPTGVGELFF.